This TCR beta chain was captured in a study of cytomegalovirus exposure and HLA in healthy donors. Study-wide results and limits: Despite most TCR sequences being rare, some public TCRs occurred in many donors. Common viral pathogens seemed, in a later analysis, to connect with several of the most significant clusters.

This clone has a single count. What it binds is not known. In the PCR, 60 Vbeta and 13 Jbeta primers were used. Libraries were prepared by immunoSEQ multiplex PCR; TCRdb keeps only in-frame clonotypes and omits some of them. The table lists 100,000 or so clones, about 81% of them singletons. CDR1 and CDR2 from the germline V gene are MGHRA and YSYEKL. CDR3 length: 14 amino acids. The V and J ends lost 3 bases and 4 bases respectively, with 9 bases between them. Though nominally healthy at sampling, donors likely had unrecorded immune exposures. Sequenced sample: PBMCs. The TCR sequence derives from a man aged 35 to 55 in good health and CMV-seronegative. The chain uses TRBV4-1 and TRBJ1-4; unclear D gene. CDR3 DNA sequence: TGCGCCAGCAGCCATTTACAGCTTAATGAAAAACTGTTTTTT. This codes for CASSHLQLNEKLFF.